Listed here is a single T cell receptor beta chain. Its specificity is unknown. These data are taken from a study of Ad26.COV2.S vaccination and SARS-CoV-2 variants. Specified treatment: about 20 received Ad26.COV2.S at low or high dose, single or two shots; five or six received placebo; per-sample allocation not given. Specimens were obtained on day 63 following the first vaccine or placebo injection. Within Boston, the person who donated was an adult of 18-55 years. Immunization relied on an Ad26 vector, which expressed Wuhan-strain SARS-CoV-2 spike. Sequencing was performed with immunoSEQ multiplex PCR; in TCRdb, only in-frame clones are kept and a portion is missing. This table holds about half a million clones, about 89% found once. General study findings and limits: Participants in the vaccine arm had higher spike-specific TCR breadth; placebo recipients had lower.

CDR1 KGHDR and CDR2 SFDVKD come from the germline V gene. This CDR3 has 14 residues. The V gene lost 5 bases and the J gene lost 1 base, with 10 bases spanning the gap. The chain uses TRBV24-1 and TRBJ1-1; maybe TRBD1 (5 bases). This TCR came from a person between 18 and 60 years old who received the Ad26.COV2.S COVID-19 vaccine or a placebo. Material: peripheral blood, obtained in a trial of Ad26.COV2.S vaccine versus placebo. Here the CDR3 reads CATSARGQNTEAFF. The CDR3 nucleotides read TGTGCCACCAGTGCAAGGGGCCAGAACACTGAAGCTTTCTTT.